Sequencing of this TCR beta chain was carried out in a study of blood T cell repertoires in COVID-19. Using immunoSEQ multiplex PCR, the repertoire was profiled, and TCRdb retains in-frame clones only, with some absent. The sample holds about 84,000 clones, around 83% seen once. CDR1 and CDR2 (germline): MNHEY, SVGEGT. The CDR3 is made up of 11 amino acids. Trimming left V 5 bases short and J 12 bases short, with 14 bases between. The table lists this clone with a count of one. This rearrangement joins TRBV6-2 or TRBV6-3 to TRBJ2-7; possible D gene TRBD2, 6 bases. Sequencing used peripheral blood. This receptor was identified in a man at least 80 years old with active or convalescent COVID-19. The CDR3 DNA sequence: TGTGCCAGCAGTAACGCGGGAAGACTGTACTTC. Its protein product is CASSNAGRLYF.